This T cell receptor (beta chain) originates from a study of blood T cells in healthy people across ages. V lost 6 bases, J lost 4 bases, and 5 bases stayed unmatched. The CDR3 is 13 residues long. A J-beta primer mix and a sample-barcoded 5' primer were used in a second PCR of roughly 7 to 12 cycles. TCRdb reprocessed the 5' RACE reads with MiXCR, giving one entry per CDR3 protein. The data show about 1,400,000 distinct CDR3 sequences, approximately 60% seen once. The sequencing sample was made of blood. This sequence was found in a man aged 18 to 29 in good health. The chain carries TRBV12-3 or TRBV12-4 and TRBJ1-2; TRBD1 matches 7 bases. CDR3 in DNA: TGTGCCAGCAGATTCCGGGACAGCTATGGCTACACCTTC. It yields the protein CASRFRDSYGYTF.